What follows is one TCR beta chain and its context. The sample is drawn from a study of blood T cell repertoires in COVID-19. Participants were aged roughly 18 to 89 years from about two dozen US areas. Cohorts were determined from participant-reported clinical history. Per the original methods: Estimation of nucleated cell counts was performed using reference gene primer amplification. Clones were read by immunoSEQ multiplex PCR, and TCRdb kept only the in-frame ones, dropping some. Clonal size and the V and J genes are those of that table, whereas D and trimming came from the DNA. There are about 220,000 clones in the sample; 88% occur only once, and under 15% lies in the top ten. Per germline, CDR1 MNHEY and CDR2 SVGAGI. J lost 2 bases, V lost 1 base, and 5 bases had no gene match. CDR3 length equals 16 residues.

The rearrangement links TRBV6-5 to TRBJ2-1; 7 bases align to TRBD2. The sample comprised PBMCs or T cells enriched from blood (not recorded which). The TCR sequence derives from a woman aged 45-60 years with acute COVID-19. The CDR3 coding sequence is TGTGCCAGCAGTTACTTCGCTAGCGGAACCTACAATGAGCAGTTCTTC. Protein sequence: CASSYFASGTYNEQFF.